These 20 T cell receptor beta chains share one sample of origin, sequenced in a study of vaccination effects on CD4 cells after COVID-19. The assay was immunoSEQ multiplex PCR, and TCRdb's table has in-frame clones only and misses some. The sample has fewer than 35,000 clones, 70% seen once. The authors isolated CD4+ T cells after less than eleven days of culture. For these TCRs, the target antigens are not known. The specimen was CD4+ T cells from PBMCs cultured without peptide, collected before COVID-19 vaccination. The receptors shown here come from a human donor who received a COVID-19 vaccine.

The chain couples TRBV2 to TRBJ2-5; D not certain. The CDR3 has 15 residues. CDR1 and CDR2 from the germline V gene are SNHLY and FYNNEI. V shed 1 base and J shed 2 bases, with 11 bases lying between them. For the CDR3, the DNA is TGTGCCAGCAGTGAAGGTCGGCTCAGGCAAGAGACCCAGTACTTC. Translating gives CASSEGRLRQETQYF.

The chain employs TRBV2 and TRBJ2-1, with D uncertain. V was trimmed by 5 bases and J by 7 bases, leaving 15 bases between them. The CDR3 is 14 residues long. Germline-derived CDR1 and CDR2 are SNHLY and FYNNEI. Here the CDR3 DNA reads TGTGCCAGCAGTCCCGGCCCTGTCCAGAATGAGCAGTTCTTC. This sequence encodes CASSPGPVQNEQFF.

The chain employs TRBV10-3 and TRBJ1-3; D unresolved. Germline V gene data show CDR1 as ENHRY and CDR2 as SYGVKD. V lost 7 bases and J lost 0, with 7 bases in between. The length of the CDR3 is 13 residues. The CDR3: CAIIPGSGNTIYF. CDR3 DNA: TGTGCCATCATCCCGGGCTCTGGAAACACCATATATTTT.

By share, this clone counts as medium-sized. This rearrangement joins TRBV2 to TRBJ1-3; 8 bases line up with TRBD1. This CDR3 contains 15 residues. J gave up 4 bases and V 7 bases, and 9 bases lay outside the gene matches. CDR1 is SNHLY and CDR2 is FYNNEI in the germline V gene. The DNA of the CDR3 is TGTGCCAGCACTAACCGCGGGACAGGCGGAAACACCATATATTTT. Encoded protein: CASTNRGTGGNTIYF.

V usage is TRBV28 and J usage is TRBJ2-7; weak D call: TRBD1 (5 bases). The CDR3 spans 11 residues. Trimming shortened V by 6 bases and J by 13 bases, and 16 bases separated the two germline ends. The germline V gene encodes CDR1 MDHEN and CDR2 SYDVKM. CDR3 coding DNA: TGTGCCAGCAGCCGCTCCCCAGGGATCTACTTC. Protein: CASSRSPGIYF.

V usage is TRBV14 and J usage is TRBJ2-3, with 8 bases aligning to TRBD2. The junction had 4 bases not matched to a gene; V was cut back by 4 bases and J by 4 bases. The germline gives CDR1 SGHDN, CDR2 FVKESK. The CDR3 totals 14 residues. The DNA of the CDR3 is TGTGCCAGCAGCCGGACTAGCCCCCCAGATACGCAGTATTTT. This sequence encodes CASSRTSPPDTQYF. The full variable domain, rest sourced from reference TRBV14 and TRBJ2-3, is EAGVTQFPSHSVIEKGQTVTLRCDPISGHDNLYWYRRVMGKEIKFLLHFVKESKQDESGMPNNRFLAERTGGTYSTLKVQPAELEDSGVYFCASSRTSPPDTQYFGPGTRLTVL.

The chain joins TRBV21-1 to TRBJ1-4; the table assigns TRBD1, which was not confirmed against the DNA. TRBV21-1 is a recognized pseudogene. The CDR3 has 16 amino acids. For the CDR3, the DNA is TGTGCCAGCAGAAACCGGACAGGGGATCGCGGTGAAAAACTGTTTTTT. It translates to CASRNRTGDRGEKLFF.

The chain couples TRBV7-9 to TRBJ2-7; D uncertain. CDR3 size: 14 residues. Germline loops: CDR1 SEHNR, CDR2 FQNEAQ (reference sequence). V was cut by 1 base and J by 3 bases, with 10 bases left in between. The CDR3 nucleotides are TGTGCCAGCAGCTTAGTTCCAGCATACTACGAGCAGTACTTC. Translation: CASSLVPAYYEQYF. Filled out from reference TRBV7-9 and TRBJ2-7, the complete variable domain reads DTGVSQNPRHKITKRGQNVTFRCDPISEHNRLYWYRQTLGQGPEFLTYFQNEAQLEKSRLLSDRFSAERPKGSFSTLEIQRTEQGDSAMYLCASSLVPAYYEQYFGPGTRLTVT.

The rearrangement joins TRBV13 to TRBJ1-1, with a possible D match to TRBD1 (6 bases). Germline CDR1 PRHDT, CDR2 FYEKMQ (reference sequence). Deletions cut 4 bases from V and 1 base from J, with 7 bases between. This CDR3 is 13 amino acids long. CDR3 in DNA: TGTGCCAGCAGCTGGACAGCGAACACTGAAGCTTTCTTT. Translated, it gives CASSWTANTEAFF. Variable domain in full (rest from reference TRBV13 and TRBJ1-1): AAGVIQSPRHLIKEKRETATLKCYPIPRHDTVYWYQQGPGQDPQFLISFYEKMQSDKGSIPDRFSAQQFSDYHSELNMSSLELGDSALYFCASSWTANTEAFFGQGTRLTVV.

The rearrangement links TRBV3-1 (or the pseudogene TRBV3-2) to TRBJ2-7; 12 positions match TRBD1. Trimming removed 0 bases from V and 5 bases from J; junction bases left unmatched: 5. In germline, CDR1 is LGHDT, CDR2 YNNKEL (reference sequence). The CDR3 is 16 residues long. CDR3 protein: CASSQDPGTGGDEQYF. For the CDR3, the DNA is TGTGCCAGCAGCCAAGATCCCGGGACAGGGGGCGACGAGCAGTACTTC.

The V and J genes are TRBV7-8 and TRBJ2-3; D is ambiguous. V shed 9 bases and J shed 2 bases, with 3 bases lying between them. The CDR3 is 10 residues long. Per germline, CDR1 SGHVS and CDR2 FQNEAQ. Written as DNA, the CDR3 is TGTGCCAGGAACACAGATACGCAGTATTTT. Protein: CARNTDTQYF.

The chain carries TRBV4-2 and TRBJ1-1; D possibly corresponds to TRBD1 (5 bases). V lost 1 base, J lost 1 base, and 13 bases lay in between. Germline V gene data show CDR1 as LGHNA and CDR2 as YNFKEQ. The CDR3 consists of 16 residues. This chain's CDR3 is CASSQGEGGANTEAFF. CDR3 DNA: TGTGCCAGCAGCCAAGGAGAGGGTGGGGCGAACACTGAAGCTTTCTTT.

The genes are TRBV5-1 and TRBJ2-1; perhaps TRBD1 as D (5 bases). Trimming cost V 0 bases and J 2 bases, with 9 bases left between them. The CDR3 loop spans 15 amino acids. Germline CDR1 reads SGHRS; CDR2 reads YFSETQ. The CDR3 protein is CASSLGGTTYNEQFF. The CDR3, as DNA: TGCGCCAGCAGCTTGGGGGGCACCACCTACAATGAGCAGTTCTTC.

This clone occurred a few times. The chain couples TRBV5-1 to TRBJ2-7, with 11 bases aligning to TRBD1. The CDR3 is 14 amino acids. V lost 4 bases to trimming and J lost 2 bases; unmatched junction nucleotides: 2. From germline, CDR1 is SGHRS and CDR2 YFSETQ. CDR3 loop: CASSTGQGAYEQYF. The CDR3 DNA reads TGCGCCAGCAGCACGGGACAGGGGGCCTACGAGCAGTACTTC.

The J gene is TRBJ2-2, the V gene TRBV6-5; 7 bases are shared with TRBD2. J lost 0 bases, V lost 0 bases, and 1 base had no gene match. CDR1 MNHEY and CDR2 SVGAGI come from the germline V gene. This CDR3 contains 16 residues. The CDR3 DNA is TGTGCCAGCAGTTACTCGAGCGGGACGAACACCGGGGAGCTGTTTTTT. It translates to CASSYSSGTNTGELFF.

The V call is TRBV10-3, the J call TRBJ2-3, with 11 bases identical to TRBD2. The CDR3 is made up of 18 amino acids. The J segment lost 6 bases and the V segment lost 0 bases, leaving 11 bases of the junction unmatched. Germline values: CDR1 ENHRY, CDR2 SYGVKD. CDR3 sequence: CAISESRTSGSFADTQYF. The CDR3, as DNA: TGTGCCATCAGTGAGTCTCGTACTAGCGGGAGTTTTGCGGATACGCAGTATTTT.

The CDR3 region is CASSSRGERFNEQFF. The CDR3 region has the DNA TGTGCCAGCAGTTCCAGGGGAGAGCGGTTCAATGAGCAGTTCTTC. The chain links TRBV6-5 to TRBJ2-1, with D perhaps TRBD1 (6 bases). The germline V and J ends were trimmed by 4 bases and 6 bases, with 16 bases remaining between them. Germline CDR1 is MNHEY and CDR2 is SVGAGI. The CDR3 contains 15 residues.

This clone has only a few counts. This rearrangement joins TRBV7-9 to TRBJ2-1; TRBD2 is a possible D gene (5 bases). V was clipped by 7 bases and J by 9 bases, with 28 bases between them. Germline V gene sequence: CDR1 SEHNR, CDR2 FQNEAQ (reference sequence). The CDR3 is 17 amino acids. The CDR3 spells CASTLPLLAPLSGEQFF. The CDR3 DNA reads TGTGCCAGCACCCTCCCCCTTCTAGCCCCCTTGAGTGGTGAGCAGTTCTTC.

The chain has TRBV7-9 and TRBJ2-1, with TRBD1 matching 10 bases. This CDR3 spans 16 amino acids. Germline trimming cut 5 bases from V and 3 bases from J; bases unmatched to any gene: 7. Germline V gene lookup returns CDR1 SEHNR and CDR2 FQNEAQ (reference sequence). The CDR3, as DNA: TGTGCCAGCAGCGTTCCCGGGACAGGGGACTACAATGAGCAGTTCTTC. Its protein product is CASSVPGTGDYNEQFF.

The chain recombines TRBV30 with TRBJ2-5; D call uncertain. Germline CDR1 and CDR2: GTSNPN and SVGIG (reference sequence). V was clipped by 4 bases and J by 2 bases, with 8 bases between them. The CDR3 runs 12 residues. The CDR3 nucleotides are TGTGCCTGGAACAAAATACAAGAGACCCAGTACTTC. Translated, it gives CAWNKIQETQYF.